This entry lists 10 T cell receptor beta chains sequenced from one sample in a study of blood T cell repertoires in COVID-19. Profiling relied on immunoSEQ multiplex PCR, and the TCRdb table lists in-frame clones only, not all of them. Found here are about 210,000 clones, 87% of them singletons; the top ten hold approximately 6.2%. Sequenced sample: peripheral blood. The receptors come from a man between 60 and 70 years old who had recovered from COVID-19.

The chain is built from TRBV27 and TRBJ2-3, with 8 bases lining up with TRBD2. This CDR3 spans 16 amino acids. The V and J ends lost 2 bases and 1 base, in that order; junction bases with no gene match: 5. Germline loops: CDR1 MNHEY, CDR2 SMNVEV (reference sequence). As DNA, the CDR3 is TGTGCCAGCAGTTTAGGTGTTAGCGGGGGCACAGATACGCAGTATTTT. Translating it yields CASSLGVSGGTDTQYF.

The V and J genes are TRBV19 and TRBJ2-3, with 14 bases that match TRBD2. V dropped 4 bases and J dropped 4; count of bases not matched to a gene: 13. CDR1 and CDR2 from the germline V gene are LNHDA and SQIVND (reference sequence). This CDR3 spans 19 amino acids. This chain's CDR3 is CASSTGLAGGSRGPDTQYF. The CDR3 DNA sequence: TGTGCCAGTAGTACAGGACTAGCGGGGGGCTCAAGGGGCCCAGATACGCAGTATTTT.

V gene TRBV14 combines with J gene TRBJ1-1; D is uncertain. The CDR3 has 15 amino acids. Per the germline V gene, CDR1 is SGHDN and CDR2 is FVKESK. Trimming took 3 bases from V and 5 from J, leaving 16 bases between them. In DNA, the CDR3 is TGTGCCAGCAGCCACATAATACAGTCGGGAACTGAAGCTTTCTTT. It yields the protein CASSHIIQSGTEAFF.

The chain uses TRBV29-1 and TRBJ1-2, with D perhaps TRBD1 (6 bases). Per germline, CDR1 SQVTM and CDR2 ANQGSEA. V was shortened by 5 bases and J by 0 bases, with 7 bases between the two germline ends. The length of the CDR3 is 12 residues. The chain's CDR3 is CSVKGANYGYTF. The CDR3 region has the DNA TGCAGCGTTAAGGGGGCTAACTATGGCTACACCTTC.

The count of this clone is one. V usage is TRBV10-3 and J usage is TRBJ1-2; D is perhaps TRBD1 (6 bases). Trimming cost V 3 bases and J 0 bases, with 20 bases left between them. CDR1 and CDR2 from the germline V gene are ENHRY and SYGVKD. CDR3 size: 18 residues. The CDR3 region has the DNA TGTGCCATCAGTGACCCAAAGACAGGCGCCCTACCTAACTATGGCTACACCTTC. Protein sequence: CAISDPKTGALPNYGYTF.

This chain connects TRBV7-2 to TRBJ2-5, with D unresolved. Trimming took off 1 base at V and 1 base at J, with 10 bases between the two ends. The CDR3 has 15 residues. In germline, CDR1 is SGHTA, CDR2 FQGNSA. The CDR3 sequence: CASSLGPHLQETQYF. The CDR3 nucleotides are TGTGCCAGCAGCTTAGGGCCACACCTCCAAGAGACCCAGTACTTC.

The gene calls are TRBV10-3 and TRBJ2-7; D is unresolved. Deletions cut 3 bases from V and 5 bases from J, with 11 bases between. The CDR3 totals 13 residues. Germline V CDR1 and CDR2: ENHRY, SYGVKD. CDR3 amino acids: CAISDFSRDEQYF. The CDR3 DNA follows: TGTGCCATCAGTGATTTCTCTAGAGACGAGCAGTACTTC.

CDR3 region: CASSTGTFYEQYF. CDR3 nucleotide sequence: TGTGCCAGCAGTACCGGGACTTTCTACGAGCAGTACTTC. V usage is TRBV12-3 or TRBV12-4 and J usage is TRBJ2-7, with TRBD2 as a possible D gene (6 bases). Trimming cost V 5 bases and J 3 bases, with 11 bases left between them. This CDR3 has 13 residues.

This chain links TRBV19 with TRBJ1-3; D gene uncertain. The ends were cut back, 8 bases at V and 0 bases at J, with 14 bases in the middle. The CDR3 length is 15 residues. Germline V lookup: CDR1 LNHDA, CDR2 SQIVND (reference sequence). CDR3 protein: CASGDGKTSGNTIYF. Here the CDR3 DNA reads TGTGCCAGTGGCGACGGGAAAACCTCTGGAAACACCATATATTTT.

The genes are TRBV11-2 and TRBJ1-1; 7 bases are a match to TRBD1. Germline assignment: CDR1 SGHAT and CDR2 FQNNGV. The CDR3 totals 15 residues. V lost 5 bases and J lost 3; bases outside the gene matches: 9. The CDR3 bases are TGTGCCAGCAGCCGGGACAGCCGGGGCTACACTGAAGCTTTCTTT. This codes for CASSRDSRGYTEAFF.